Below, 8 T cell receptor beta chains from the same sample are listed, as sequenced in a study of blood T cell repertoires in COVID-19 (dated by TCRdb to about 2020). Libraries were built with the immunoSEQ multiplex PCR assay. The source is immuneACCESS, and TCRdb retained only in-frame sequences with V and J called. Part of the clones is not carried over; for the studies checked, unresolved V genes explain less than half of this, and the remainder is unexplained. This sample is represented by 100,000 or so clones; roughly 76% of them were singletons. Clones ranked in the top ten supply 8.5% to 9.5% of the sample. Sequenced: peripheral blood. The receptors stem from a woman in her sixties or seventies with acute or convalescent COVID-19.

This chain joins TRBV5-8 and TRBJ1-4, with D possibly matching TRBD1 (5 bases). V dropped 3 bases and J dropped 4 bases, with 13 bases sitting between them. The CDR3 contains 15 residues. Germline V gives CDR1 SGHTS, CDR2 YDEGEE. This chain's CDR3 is CASSSPRGGNEKLFF. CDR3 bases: TGTGCCAGCAGCTCGCCCCGGGGGGGTAATGAAAAACTGTTTTTT.

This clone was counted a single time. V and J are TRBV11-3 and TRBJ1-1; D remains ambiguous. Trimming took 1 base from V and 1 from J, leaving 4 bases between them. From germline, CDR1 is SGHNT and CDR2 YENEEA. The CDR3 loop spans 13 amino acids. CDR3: CASSLGRNTEAFF. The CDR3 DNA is TGTGCCAGCAGCTTAGGCAGGAACACTGAAGCTTTCTTT.

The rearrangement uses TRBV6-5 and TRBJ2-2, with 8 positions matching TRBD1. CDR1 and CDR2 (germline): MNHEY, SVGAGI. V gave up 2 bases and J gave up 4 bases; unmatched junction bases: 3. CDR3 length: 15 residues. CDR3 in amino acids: CASSYLTGATGELFF. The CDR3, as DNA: TGTGCCAGCAGTTACCTGACAGGGGCCACCGGGGAGCTGTTTTTT.

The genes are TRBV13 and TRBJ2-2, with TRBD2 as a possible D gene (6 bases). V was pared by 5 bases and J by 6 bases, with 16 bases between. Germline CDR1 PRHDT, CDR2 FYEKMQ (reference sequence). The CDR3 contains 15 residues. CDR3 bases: TGTGCCAGCAGCGTCCGGGACTTCCTTCCCGGGGAGCTGTTTTTT. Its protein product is CASSVRDFLPGELFF.

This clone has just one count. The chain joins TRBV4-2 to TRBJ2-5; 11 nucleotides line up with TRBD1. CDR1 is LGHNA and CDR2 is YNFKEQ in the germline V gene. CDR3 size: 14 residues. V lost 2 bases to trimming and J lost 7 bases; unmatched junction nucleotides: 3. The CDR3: CASSQLGTGGTQYF. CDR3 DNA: TGTGCCAGCAGCCAACTTGGGACAGGGGGGACCCAGTACTTC.

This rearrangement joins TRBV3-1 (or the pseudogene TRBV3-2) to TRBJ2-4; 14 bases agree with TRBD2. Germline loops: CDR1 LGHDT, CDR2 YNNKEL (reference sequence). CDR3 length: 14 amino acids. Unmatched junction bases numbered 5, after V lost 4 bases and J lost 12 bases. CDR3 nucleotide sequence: TGTGCCAGCAGCCTTGGACTAGCGGGAGGTCCTCAGTACTTC. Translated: CASSLGLAGGPQYF.

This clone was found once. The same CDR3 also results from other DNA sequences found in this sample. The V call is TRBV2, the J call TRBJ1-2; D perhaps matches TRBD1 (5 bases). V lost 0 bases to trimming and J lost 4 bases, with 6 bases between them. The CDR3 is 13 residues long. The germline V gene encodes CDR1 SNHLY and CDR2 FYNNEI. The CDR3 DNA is TGTGCCAGCAGTGAAGCGCAGGGCTATGGCTACACCTTC. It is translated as CASSEAQGYGYTF. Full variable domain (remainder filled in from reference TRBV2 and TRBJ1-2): EPEVTQTPSHQVTQMGQEVILRCVPISNHLYFYWYRQILGQKVEFLVSFYNNEISEKSEIFDDQFSVERPDGSNFTLKIRSTKLEDSAMYFCASSEAQGYGYTFGSGTRLTVV.

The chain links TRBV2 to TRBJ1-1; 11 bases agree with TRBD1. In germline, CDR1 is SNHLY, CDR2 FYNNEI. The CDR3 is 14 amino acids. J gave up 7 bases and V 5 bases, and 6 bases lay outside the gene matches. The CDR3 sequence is CASSWTGGLGEAFF. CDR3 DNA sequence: TGTGCCAGCAGTTGGACAGGGGGCTTAGGTGAAGCTTTCTTT.